This TCR beta chain emerged from a study of cytomegalovirus exposure and HLA in healthy donors. The table came from immunoSEQ multiplex PCR; TCRdb's copy has only in-frame clones and leaves some out. The data hold 150,000 to 200,000 clones, with roughly three quarters observed a single time. This clone was detected once. The ends were cut back, 1 base at V and 3 bases at J, with 10 bases in the middle. This CDR3 is 15 amino acids long. Germline loops: CDR1 MGHRA, CDR2 YSYEKL. The clonotype comes from a woman aged 25-40 years in good health and CMV-seronegative. The rearrangement links TRBV4-1 to TRBJ1-5; no clear D. Sequencing was carried out using PBMCs. The CDR3 coding sequence is TGCGCCAGCAGCCAAGCTGGGCAGATCAATCAGCCCCAGCATTTT. Translating gives CASSQAGQINQPQHF.